This record concerns one T cell receptor beta chain sequence. Its antigen is still unknown. Amplification of TCR beta CDR3 regions used RNA as the template. HTBI primers drove first-round RT-PCR of the TCR CDR3. MiXCR was run by TCRdb on the multiplex PCR reads, yielding one entry per CDR3 protein. The sample lists fewer than 550,000 distinct CDR3 sequences; roughly a quarter were seen once. CDR1 is MDHEN and CDR2 is SYDVKM in the germline V gene. The CDR3 has 16 residues. V lost 7 bases, J lost 5 bases, and 14 bases stayed unmatched. This record belongs to a study of T cells in Graves' hyperthyroidism and ophthalmopathy. Notes on the study in general: Researchers found most expanded thyroid clonotypes above 0.001 in blood as well.

This receptor was identified in a woman in her 30s with Graves' ophthalmopathy. The genes are TRBV28 and TRBJ2-3; 8 bases fit TRBD2. Sequencing was performed on blood. CDR3 in amino acids: CASTDQGTSWGDTQYF. CDR3 sequence (DNA): TGTGCCAGCACCGACCAGGGGACTAGTTGGGGAGATACGCAGTATTTT.